A single sample gave rise to the 25 T cell receptor beta chains below, sequenced in a study of cytomegalovirus exposure and HLA in healthy donors. The PCR used 60 Vbeta and 13 Jbeta primers. Produced via immunoSEQ multiplex PCR; TCRdb's table is partial and in-frame only. Among about 120,000 clones, around three quarters were seen once, and the ten largest hold 2% to 2.5%. Sequenced sample: PBMCs. These receptor sequences come from a human donor in good health.

The chain joins TRBV6-1 to TRBJ2-1, with TRBD2 matching over 9 bases. The germline CDR1 and CDR2 sequences are MNHNS and SASEGT. The V and J ends lost 2 bases and 3 bases, in that order; junction bases with no gene match: 5. The CDR3 contains 16 residues. DNA for the CDR3: TGTGCCAGCAGTGAATTGACTAGCGGTTTCTACAATGAGCAGTTCTTC. The encoded protein is CASSELTSGFYNEQFF.

V usage is TRBV5-1 and J usage is TRBJ2-4; 9 positions match TRBD2. The J segment lost 6 bases and the V segment lost 3 bases, leaving 10 bases of the junction unmatched. This CDR3 has 16 amino acids. Germline V gene data show CDR1 as SGHRS and CDR2 as YFSETQ. This chain's CDR3 is CASSSGGGRARNIQYF. As DNA, the CDR3 is TGCGCCAGCAGCTCAGGCGGCGGGAGGGCCCGAAACATTCAGTACTTC. The full variable domain, with the rest looked up from reference TRBV5-1 and TRBJ2-4, is KAGVTQTPRYLIKTRGQQVTLSCSPISGHRSVSWYQQTPGQGLQFLFEYFSETQRNKGNFPGRFSGRQFSNSRSEMNVSTLELGDSALYLCASSSGGGRARNIQYFGAGTRLSVL.

This rearrangement joins TRBV11-3 to TRBJ2-1; 9 positions match TRBD2. The junction had 5 bases not matched to a gene; V was cut back by 5 bases and J by 0 bases. Germline CDR1 reads SGHNT; CDR2 reads YENEEA. The CDR3 sequence is 16 residues long. In DNA form, the CDR3 reads TGTGCCAGCAGCGCCCGCGGGGGGGACTCCTACAATGAGCAGTTCTTC. Its translation is CASSARGGDSYNEQFF.

V and J are TRBV6-4 and TRBJ2-2; TRBD1 agrees at 8 bases. Looked up from germline, CDR1 is MRHNA and CDR2 is SNTAGT. Trimming took 6 bases from V and 5 from J; bases not matched to a gene: 14. CDR3 length equals 17 residues. CDR3 DNA: TGTGCCAGCAGCCAGACCGTACAGGGGGTTCGAACCGGGGAGCTGTTTTTT. Amino acid sequence: CASSQTVQGVRTGELFF.

This clone has more than one count but fewer than ten. The chain couples TRBV5-1 to TRBJ2-1, with 9 bases lining up with TRBD2. Germline CDR1 SGHRS, CDR2 YFSETQ. The CDR3 spans 18 residues. Unmatched junction bases numbered 13, after V lost 1 base and J lost 5 bases. The CDR3, as DNA: TGCGCCAGCAGCTTGAGTTCGGGACTAGCCTTCCAAAACAATGAGCAGTTCTTC. Protein product: CASSLSSGLAFQNNEQFF.

This chain joins TRBV15 and TRBJ2-3; D might be TRBD2 (6 bases). With 0 bases removed from V and 2 bases from J, the gap between germline ends came to 12 bases. CDR3 length: 16 amino acids. CDR1 LNHNV and CDR2 YYDKDF come from the germline V gene (reference sequence). CDR3 nucleotide sequence: TGTGCCACCAGCAGAGACGGGGCGGGACCCACAGATACGCAGTATTTT. This translates into CATSRDGAGPTDTQYF.

This rearrangement joins TRBV19 to TRBJ1-1; D uncertain. The CDR3 totals 13 residues. V was trimmed by 5 bases and J by 0 bases, leaving 7 bases between them. Germline loops: CDR1 LNHDA, CDR2 SQIVND (reference sequence). The CDR3 region is CASSVTVNTEAFF. The CDR3 nucleotides read TGTGCCAGTAGTGTAACGGTGAACACTGAAGCTTTCTTT.

The chain employs TRBV19 and TRBJ1-2; TRBD1 aligns across 8 bases. V shed 11 bases and J 3 bases; nucleotides not matched to a gene: 11. Per germline, CDR1 LNHDA and CDR2 SQIVND (reference sequence). The CDR3 totals 14 residues. The CDR3 nucleotides are TGTGCCGAAACAAGCTCGGACAGGGACTATGGCTACACCTTC. Its protein product is CAETSSDRDYGYTF.

This chain joins TRBV18 and TRBJ2-7, with 7 nucleotides matching TRBD1. Per germline, CDR1 KGHSH and CDR2 LQKENI. CDR3 length equals 15 residues. Trimming took 3 bases from V and 2 from J; bases not matched to a gene: 7. CDR3 region: CASSPGPGGTYEQYF. CDR3 sequence (DNA): TGTGCCAGCTCACCGGGGCCAGGGGGAACCTACGAGCAGTACTTC.

The rearrangement uses TRBV2 and TRBJ1-1; TRBD1 matches at 8 bases. The ends lost 6 bases at V and 9 bases at J; junction bases unmatched: 9. This CDR3 is 13 amino acids long. Germline V gene sequence: CDR1 SNHLY, CDR2 FYNNEI. CDR3 amino acids: CASRESRGLKAFF. CDR3 sequence (DNA): TGTGCCAGCAGGGAAAGCAGGGGGCTGAAAGCTTTCTTT.

This clone was counted between two and nine times. The chain combines TRBV19 with TRBJ2-3, with 7 bases matching TRBD1. The CDR3 has 13 residues. V was pared by 5 bases and J by 4 bases, with 3 bases of the junction left unmatched. Per the germline V gene, CDR1 is LNHDA and CDR2 is SQIVND (reference sequence). CDR3 loop: CASSYRGADTQYF. The CDR3 DNA is TGTGCCAGTAGTTACAGGGGCGCAGATACGCAGTATTTT. Supplemented by reference TRBV19 and TRBJ2-3, the full variable domain reads DGGITQSPKYLFRKEGQNVTLSCEQNLNHDAMYWYRQDPGQGLRLIYYSQIVNDFQKGDIAEGYSVSREKKESFPLTVTSAQKNPTAFYLCASSYRGADTQYFGPGTRLTVL.

This clone was counted a single time. The V call is TRBV5-6, the J call TRBJ2-2; TRBD2 matches at 10 bases. The CDR3 has 14 residues. Unmatched junction bases numbered 3, after V lost 4 bases and J lost 6 bases. Germline CDR1 reads SGHDT; CDR2 reads YYEEEE. In DNA form, the CDR3 reads TGTGCCAGCAGCACTAGCGGGGCGCCCGGGGAGCTGTTTTTT. This codes for CASSTSGAPGELFF.

The V and J genes are TRBV7-8 and TRBJ2-2, with D hard to call. V dropped 4 bases and J dropped 1 base, with 13 bases sitting between them. Germline loops: CDR1 SGHVS, CDR2 FQNEAQ. The CDR3 loop spans 16 amino acids. CDR3 in DNA: TGTGCCAGCAGCTATAGGCCCGGCGGGAACACCGGGGAGCTGTTTTTT. Protein product: CASSYRPGGNTGELFF.

The chain uses TRBV18 and TRBJ1-1, with TRBD1 identical over 11 bases. CDR1 is KGHSH, CDR2 LQKENI, per germline. V was clipped by 6 bases and J by 0 bases; unmatched bases: 6. CDR3 length equals 16 residues. CDR3 loop: CASSGQGARMNTEAFF. CDR3 nucleotides: TGTGCCAGCTCCGGACAGGGGGCTAGGATGAACACTGAAGCTTTCTTT.

This clone was picked up a small number of times. This chain uses TRBV15 with TRBJ1-2; perhaps TRBD1 as D (5 bases). Germline V CDR1 and CDR2: LNHNV, YYDKDF (reference sequence). The V gene lost 0 bases and the J gene lost 1 base, with 9 bases spanning the gap. The CDR3 has 15 amino acids. CDR3 bases: TGTGCCACCAGCAGAGATTTTGACAGTAACTATGGCTACACCTTC. As protein: CATSRDFDSNYGYTF.

The J gene is TRBJ2-1, the V gene TRBV11-2; TRBD2 aligns across 11 bases. CDR3 length: 20 amino acids. CDR1 is SGHAT, CDR2 FQNNGV, per germline. J was trimmed by 6 bases and V by 0 bases; bases with no gene match: 16. CDR3 in amino acids: CASSLDPSSGRFSRSNEQFF. CDR3 nucleotides: TGTGCCAGCAGCTTAGATCCATCTAGCGGGAGGTTTTCTCGGTCCAATGAGCAGTTCTTC.

CDR3 residues: CASRPRDTEYGYTF. As DNA, the CDR3 is TGTGCCAGCAGGCCCCGGGACACGGAGTATGGCTACACCTTC. V usage is TRBV27 and J usage is TRBJ1-2; weak D call: TRBD1 (6 bases). This CDR3 region has 14 residues. With 6 bases removed from V and 5 bases from J, the gap between germline ends came to 16 bases. CDR1 is MNHEY, CDR2 SMNVEV, per germline (reference sequence).

The chain links TRBV4-2 to TRBJ2-2, with 11 bases matching TRBD2. This CDR3 has 15 residues. V shed 6 bases, J shed 6 bases, and the junction held 6 bases outside the gene matches. Germline V gene data show CDR1 as LGHNA and CDR2 as YNFKEQ. The CDR3 DNA sequence: TGTGCCAGCAGACGGGGGACTAGCGGTCCCGGGGAGCTGTTTTTT. It codes for CASRRGTSGPGELFF.

The sample holds a few counts of this clone. The genes are TRBV5-1 and TRBJ2-7; 9 nucleotides align to TRBD1. The length of the CDR3 is 17 residues. The ends lost 4 bases at V and 7 bases at J; junction bases unmatched: 18. In germline, CDR1 is SGHRS, CDR2 YFSETQ. CDR3 sequence: CASSGAPGQGLGREQYF. Written as DNA, the CDR3 is TGCGCCAGCAGCGGGGCCCCAGGACAGGGGCTTGGTCGGGAGCAGTACTTC.

V usage is TRBV5-1 and J usage is TRBJ2-1; TRBD1 aligns across 7 bases. Germline-derived CDR1 and CDR2 are SGHRS and YFSETQ. This CDR3 has 15 amino acids. The trim removed 7 bases at V and 5 bases at J, leaving 12 bases unmatched. The CDR3 is CASSSSTGLNNEQFF. The CDR3 DNA sequence: TGCGCCAGCTCGTCGTCGACAGGGTTAAACAATGAGCAGTTCTTC.

The chain has TRBV5-1 and TRBJ2-1; TRBD2 matches 8 bases. The CDR3 is made up of 16 amino acids. V gave up 1 base and J gave up 9 bases; unmatched junction bases: 12. Germline CDR1 and CDR2: SGHRS and YFSETQ. The CDR3 reads CASSLIGTRVGVEQFF. The CDR3 DNA follows: TGCGCCAGCAGCTTGATCGGGACTAGGGTAGGGGTTGAGCAGTTCTTC.

The chain carries TRBV19 and TRBJ1-2; D gene uncertain. With 6 bases removed from V and 2 bases from J, the gap between germline ends came to 13 bases. CDR3 length: 14 residues. The V gene's germline CDR1 is LNHDA and CDR2 SQIVND (reference sequence). CDR3: CASREGGNNYGYTF. The CDR3 coding sequence is TGTGCCAGTAGAGAAGGCGGAAACAACTATGGCTACACCTTC.

This chain joins TRBV7-8 and TRBJ1-3; a weak D match, TRBD1 (6 bases). The CDR3 is made up of 17 amino acids. V was clipped by 0 bases and J by 4 bases, with 16 bases between them. The germline CDR1 and CDR2 sequences are SGHVS and FQNEAQ. CDR3 sequence: CASSLAVGQGSGNTIYF. In DNA form, the CDR3 reads TGTGCCAGCAGCTTAGCGGTTGGGCAGGGGAGCGGAAACACCATATATTTT.

This chain joins TRBV6-1 and TRBJ2-3; 9 bases are shared with TRBD2. V was pared by 3 bases and J by 5 bases, with 6 bases of the junction left unmatched. In germline, CDR1 is MNHNS, CDR2 SASEGT. The CDR3 extends over 15 amino acids. The CDR3 nucleotides are TGTGCCAGCAGTGACCGGCGGGGGGGCGGAGATACGCAGTATTTT. Its protein product is CASSDRRGGGDTQYF.

The chain recombines TRBV28 with TRBJ1-2; the D gene is possibly TRBD1 (5 bases). Trimming left V 4 bases short and J 0 bases short, with 15 bases between. The CDR3 covers 16 residues. Per the germline V gene, CDR1 is MDHEN and CDR2 is SYDVKM. CDR3 bases: TGTGCCAGCAGTTACCCAGGGCCGCCAGCTAACTATGGCTACACCTTC. Residues: CASSYPGPPANYGYTF.